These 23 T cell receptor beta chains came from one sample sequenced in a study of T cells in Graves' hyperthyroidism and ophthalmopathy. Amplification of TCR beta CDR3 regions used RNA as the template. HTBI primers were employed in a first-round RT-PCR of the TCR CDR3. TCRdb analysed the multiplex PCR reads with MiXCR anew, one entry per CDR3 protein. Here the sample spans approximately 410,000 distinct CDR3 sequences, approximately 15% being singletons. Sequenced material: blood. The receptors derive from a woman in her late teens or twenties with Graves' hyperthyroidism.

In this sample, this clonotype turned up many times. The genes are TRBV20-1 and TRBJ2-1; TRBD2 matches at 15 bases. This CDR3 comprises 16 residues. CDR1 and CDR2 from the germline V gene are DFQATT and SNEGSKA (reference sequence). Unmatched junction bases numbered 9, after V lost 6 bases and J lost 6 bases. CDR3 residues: CSASPGLAGGGNEQFF. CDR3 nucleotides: TGCAGTGCAAGTCCGGGACTAGCGGGAGGAGGCAATGAGCAGTTCTTC.

CDR3 residues: CASSLVGSNNYGYTF. DNA of the CDR3: TGTGCCAGCAGCTTGGTCGGATCGAACAACTATGGCTACACCTTC. The chain has TRBV13 and TRBJ1-2; D uncertain. The CDR3 totals 15 residues. V lost 3 bases, J lost 2 bases, and 13 bases lay in between. The germline CDR1 and CDR2 sequences are PRHDT and FYEKMQ (reference sequence).

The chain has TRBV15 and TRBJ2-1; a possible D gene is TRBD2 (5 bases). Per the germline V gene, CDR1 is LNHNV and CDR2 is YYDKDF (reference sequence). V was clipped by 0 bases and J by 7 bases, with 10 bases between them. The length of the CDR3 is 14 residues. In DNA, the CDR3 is TGTGCCACCAGCAGAGAACTAGTCAGGAATGAGCAGTTCTTC. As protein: CATSRELVRNEQFF.

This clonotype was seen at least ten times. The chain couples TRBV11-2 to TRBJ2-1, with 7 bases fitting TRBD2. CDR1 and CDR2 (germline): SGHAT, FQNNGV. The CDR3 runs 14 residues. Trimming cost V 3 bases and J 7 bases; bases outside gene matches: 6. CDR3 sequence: CASSFLLARNEQFF. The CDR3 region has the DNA TGTGCCAGCAGCTTTCTACTAGCGCGGAATGAGCAGTTCTTC.

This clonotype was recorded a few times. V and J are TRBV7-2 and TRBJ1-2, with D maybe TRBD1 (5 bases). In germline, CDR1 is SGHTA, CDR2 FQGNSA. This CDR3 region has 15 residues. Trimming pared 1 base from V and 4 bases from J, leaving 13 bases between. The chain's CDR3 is CASSLEVGVLYGYTF. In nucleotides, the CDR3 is TGTGCCAGCAGCTTAGAGGTGGGGGTTCTCTATGGCTACACCTTC.

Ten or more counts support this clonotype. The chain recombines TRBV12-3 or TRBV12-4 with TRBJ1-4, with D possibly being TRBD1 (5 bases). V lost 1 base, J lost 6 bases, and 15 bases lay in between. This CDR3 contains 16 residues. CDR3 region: CASSLELGGLDEKLFF. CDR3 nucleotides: TGTGCCAGCAGTTTAGAACTGGGGGGGTTAGATGAAAAACTGTTTTTT.

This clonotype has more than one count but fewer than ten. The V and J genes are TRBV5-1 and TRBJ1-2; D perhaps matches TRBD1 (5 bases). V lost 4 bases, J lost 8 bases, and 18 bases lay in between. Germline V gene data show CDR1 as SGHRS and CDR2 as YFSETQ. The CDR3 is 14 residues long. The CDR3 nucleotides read TGCGCCAGCAGCCATCAAACAGGACCCGGGGGCTACACCTTC. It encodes CASSHQTGPGGYTF.

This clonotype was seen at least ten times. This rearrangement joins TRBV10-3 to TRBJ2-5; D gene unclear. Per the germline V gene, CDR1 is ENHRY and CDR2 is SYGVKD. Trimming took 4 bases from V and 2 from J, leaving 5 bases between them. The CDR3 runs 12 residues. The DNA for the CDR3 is TGTGCCATCAGTGTTGGACAAGAGACCCAGTACTTC. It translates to CAISVGQETQYF.

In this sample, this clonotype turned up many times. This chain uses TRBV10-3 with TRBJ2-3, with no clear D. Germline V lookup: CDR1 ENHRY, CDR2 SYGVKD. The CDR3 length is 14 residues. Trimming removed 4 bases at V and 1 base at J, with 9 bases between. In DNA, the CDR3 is TGTGCCATCAGTGCCAGTTCAGGCACAGATACGCAGTATTTT. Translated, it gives CAISASSGTDTQYF.

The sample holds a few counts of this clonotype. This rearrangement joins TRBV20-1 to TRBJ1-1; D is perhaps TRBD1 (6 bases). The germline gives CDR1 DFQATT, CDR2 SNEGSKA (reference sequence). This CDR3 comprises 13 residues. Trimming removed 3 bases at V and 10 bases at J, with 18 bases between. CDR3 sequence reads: CSASSTGQSSAFF. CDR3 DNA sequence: TGCAGTGCTAGCTCGACAGGCCAATCATCAGCTTTCTTT.

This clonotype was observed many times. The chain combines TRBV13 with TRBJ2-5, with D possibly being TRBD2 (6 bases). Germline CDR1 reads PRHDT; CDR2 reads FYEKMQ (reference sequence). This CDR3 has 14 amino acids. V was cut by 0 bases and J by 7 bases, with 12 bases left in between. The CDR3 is CASSLGGARGTQYF. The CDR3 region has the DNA TGTGCCAGCAGCTTAGGCGGGGCGCGGGGGACCCAGTACTTC.

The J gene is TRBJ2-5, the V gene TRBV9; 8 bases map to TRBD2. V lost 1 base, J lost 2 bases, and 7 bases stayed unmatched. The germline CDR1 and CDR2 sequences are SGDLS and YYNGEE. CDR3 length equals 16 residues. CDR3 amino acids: CASSVLSSGPQETQYF. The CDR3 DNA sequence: TGTGCCAGCAGCGTACTGTCTAGCGGGCCACAAGAGACCCAGTACTTC.

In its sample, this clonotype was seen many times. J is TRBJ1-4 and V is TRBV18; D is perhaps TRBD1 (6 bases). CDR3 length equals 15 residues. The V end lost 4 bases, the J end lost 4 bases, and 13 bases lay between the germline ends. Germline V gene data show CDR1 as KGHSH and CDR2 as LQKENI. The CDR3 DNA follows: TGTGCCAGCTCACACCGACAGGTCGATAATGAAAAACTGTTTTTT. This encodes CASSHRQVDNEKLFF.

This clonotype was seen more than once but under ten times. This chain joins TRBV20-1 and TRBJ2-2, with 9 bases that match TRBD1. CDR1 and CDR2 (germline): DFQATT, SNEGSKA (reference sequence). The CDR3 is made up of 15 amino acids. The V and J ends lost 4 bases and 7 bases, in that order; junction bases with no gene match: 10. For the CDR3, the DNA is TGCAGTGCTATCCGGAGGACAGGGGAGAACGGGGAGCTGTTTTTT. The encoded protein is CSAIRRTGENGELFF.

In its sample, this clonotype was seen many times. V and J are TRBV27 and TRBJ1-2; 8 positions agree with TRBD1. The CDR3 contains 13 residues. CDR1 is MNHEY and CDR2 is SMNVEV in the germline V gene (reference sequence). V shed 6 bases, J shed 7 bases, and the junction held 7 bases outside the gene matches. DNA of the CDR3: TGTGCCAGCAGCCAGACAGGGGTGTCTGGCTACACCTTC. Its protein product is CASSQTGVSGYTF.

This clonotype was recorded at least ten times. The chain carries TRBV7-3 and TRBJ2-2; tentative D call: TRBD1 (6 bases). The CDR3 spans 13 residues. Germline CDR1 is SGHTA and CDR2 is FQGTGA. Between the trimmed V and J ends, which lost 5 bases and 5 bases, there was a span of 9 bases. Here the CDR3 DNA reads TGTGCCAGCAGCGAACAGGGAACCGGGGAGCTGTTTTTT. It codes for CASSEQGTGELFF.

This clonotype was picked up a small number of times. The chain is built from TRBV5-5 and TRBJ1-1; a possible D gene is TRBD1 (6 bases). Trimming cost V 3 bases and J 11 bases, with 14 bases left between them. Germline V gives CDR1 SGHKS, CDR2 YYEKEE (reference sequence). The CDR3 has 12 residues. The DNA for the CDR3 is TGTGCCAGCAGCTACGGAACAGGGACCGCTTTCTTT. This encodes CASSYGTGTAFF.

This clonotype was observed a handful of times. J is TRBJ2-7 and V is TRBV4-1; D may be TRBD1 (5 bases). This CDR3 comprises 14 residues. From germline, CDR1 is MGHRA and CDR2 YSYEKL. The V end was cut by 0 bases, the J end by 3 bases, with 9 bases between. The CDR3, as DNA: TGCGCCAGCAGCCAAGATCCGGACATCTACGAGCAGTACTTC. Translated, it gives CASSQDPDIYEQYF.

The CDR3 loop is CASSQWVNGGNTEAFF. CDR3 nucleotides: TGTGCCAGCAGCCAGTGGGTCAACGGGGGGAACACTGAAGCTTTCTTT. The rearrangement uses TRBV5-6 and TRBJ1-1, with D maybe TRBD1 (5 bases). CDR3 length: 16 amino acids. V dropped 4 bases and J dropped 1 base, with 17 bases sitting between them. Germline V gene sequence: CDR1 SGHDT, CDR2 YYEEEE.

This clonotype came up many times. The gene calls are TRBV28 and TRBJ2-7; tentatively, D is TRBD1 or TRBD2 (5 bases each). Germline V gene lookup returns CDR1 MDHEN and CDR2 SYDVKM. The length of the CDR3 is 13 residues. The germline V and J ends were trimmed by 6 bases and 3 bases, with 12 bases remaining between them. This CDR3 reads CASSPGRGYEQYF. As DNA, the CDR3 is TGTGCCAGCAGCCCGGGACGGGGCTACGAGCAGTACTTC. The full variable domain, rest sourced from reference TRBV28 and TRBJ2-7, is DVKVTQSSRYLVKRTGEKVFLECVQDMDHENMFWYRQDPGLGLRLIYFSYDVKMKEKGDIPEGYSVSREKKERFSLILESASTNQTSMYLCASSPGRGYEQYFGPGTRLTVT.

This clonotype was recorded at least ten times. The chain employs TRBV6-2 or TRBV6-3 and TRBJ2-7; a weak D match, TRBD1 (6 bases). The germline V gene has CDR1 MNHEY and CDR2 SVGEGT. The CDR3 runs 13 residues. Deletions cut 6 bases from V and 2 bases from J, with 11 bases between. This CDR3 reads CASRRPGAYEQYF. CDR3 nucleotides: TGTGCCAGCAGAAGACCAGGGGCCTACGAGCAGTACTTC.

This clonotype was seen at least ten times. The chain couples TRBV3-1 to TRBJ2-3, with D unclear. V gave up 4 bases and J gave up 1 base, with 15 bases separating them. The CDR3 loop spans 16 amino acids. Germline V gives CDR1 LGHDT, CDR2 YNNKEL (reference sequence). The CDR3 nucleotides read TGTGCCAGCAGCCCCCAGACAATGACTGGCACAGATACGCAGTATTTT. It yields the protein CASSPQTMTGTDTQYF.

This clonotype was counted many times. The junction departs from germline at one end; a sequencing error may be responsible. The CDR3 DNA reads as TGTGCTAGCAGCTTCCCTACAGGGCAAATTAACTATGGCTACACCTTC. Protein: CASSFPTGQINYGYTF. This chain uses TRBV7-7 with TRBJ1-2, with D tentatively TRBD1 (6 bases). CDR3 length equals 16 residues. Per the germline V gene, CDR1 is SSHAT and CDR2 is FNYEAQ (reference sequence).